The 8 T cell receptor beta chains reported below all come from one sample, sequenced in a study of blood T cell repertoires in COVID-19. Measured with immunoSEQ multiplex PCR; TCRdb has only the in-frame clones, and not every one. Of more than 95,000 clones in the sample, more than 65% were seen once. Material: peripheral blood. These receptors were obtained from a woman in her sixties or seventies with acute or convalescent COVID-19.

The V gene is TRBV5-1, the J gene TRBJ2-5; 13 bases are a match to TRBD2. Germline CDR1 is SGHRS and CDR2 is YFSETQ. The V segment lost 4 bases and the J segment 3 bases; nucleotides outside the gene matches: 3. CDR3 length: 15 residues. The CDR3 loop reads CASSPGLAGEETQYF. Here the CDR3 DNA reads TGCGCCAGCAGCCCCGGACTAGCGGGAGAAGAGACCCAGTACTTC.

This clone was observed a few times. This chain links TRBV7-2 with TRBJ1-6; TRBD1 matches 12 bases. Germline assignment: CDR1 SGHTA and CDR2 FQGNSA. The CDR3 runs to 17 residues. The J segment lost 10 bases and the V segment lost 1 base, leaving 8 bases of the junction unmatched. The CDR3 region is CASSLEGTGGMRSPLHF. The CDR3 DNA follows: TGTGCCAGCAGCTTAGAGGGGACAGGGGGCATGCGGTCACCCCTCCACTTT.

The CDR3 nucleotides read TGTGCCAGCAGTGAAGCAGGAGCGGGGGGGGATACGCAGTATTTT. As protein: CASSEAGAGGDTQYF. This rearrangement joins TRBV6-1 to TRBJ2-3; 10 positions agree with TRBD2. Germline V gives CDR1 MNHNS, CDR2 SASEGT. Unmatched junction bases numbered 3, after V lost 0 bases and J lost 6 bases. The CDR3 is made up of 15 amino acids.

This clone has more than one count but fewer than ten. V usage is TRBV19 and J usage is TRBJ2-7, with 8 bases fitting TRBD1. J was trimmed by 2 bases and V by 4 bases; bases with no gene match: 10. Germline values: CDR1 LNHDA, CDR2 SQIVND (reference sequence). CDR3 length: 16 amino acids. DNA of the CDR3: TGTGCCAGTAGTACAGGACTGACAGGGGAAACCTACGAGCAGTACTTC. Amino acids: CASSTGLTGETYEQYF.

The J gene is TRBJ2-7, the V gene TRBV2, with 8 bases aligning to TRBD1. CDR1 and CDR2 from the germline V gene are SNHLY and FYNNEI. J gave up 2 bases and V 6 bases, and 3 bases lay outside the gene matches. The CDR3 runs to 13 residues. The CDR3 here is CASSRDRTYEQYF. As DNA, the CDR3 is TGTGCCAGCAGCCGGGACAGGACCTACGAGCAGTACTTC.

There are a few counts of this clone. The chain links TRBV2 to TRBJ1-1; the D is unclear. Trimming pared 4 bases from V and 0 bases from J, leaving 12 bases between. The CDR3 consists of 15 residues. Germline CDR1 and CDR2: SNHLY and FYNNEI. The CDR3 reads CASSGRVGMNTEAFF. CDR3 sequence (DNA): TGTGCCAGCAGTGGACGGGTGGGTATGAACACTGAAGCTTTCTTT.

This chain links TRBV6-6 with TRBJ2-1, with D perhaps TRBD1 (5 bases). Trimming left V 2 bases short and J 0 bases short, with 8 bases between. This CDR3 region has 15 residues. CDR1 MNHNY and CDR2 SVGAGI come from the germline V gene (reference sequence). CDR3 bases: TGTGCCAGCAGTTACGGGGCTAGCTCCTACAATGAGCAGTTCTTC. This codes for CASSYGASSYNEQFF.

V gene TRBV27 combines with J gene TRBJ2-7; 7 nucleotides agree with TRBD1. V was pared by 5 bases and J by 10 bases, with 11 bases of the junction left unmatched. This CDR3 is built from 13 residues. CDR1 and CDR2 (germline): MNHEY, SMNVEV (reference sequence). The CDR3 DNA reads as TGTGCCAGCAGTCCAAACCGGGACAGAGAACAGTACTTC. Translation gives CASSPNRDREQYF.